The T cell receptor (beta chain) described here comes from a study of blood T cell repertoires in COVID-19. Background on the study: Samples taken during acute and convalescent COVID-19 were collected in the United States, Italy and Spain. The analysed material was cDNA or gDNA that came from T cells, B-cell-depleted T cells, or PBMCs.

This CDR3 region has 16 residues. Germline V gene sequence: CDR1 SGHNT, CDR2 YYREEE (reference sequence). After removal of 4 bases from V and 3 bases from J, the junction contained 9 bases not matched to a gene. Per the original data handling: The assay estimated nucleated cells by amplifying reference gene primers. Data came from immunoSEQ multiplex PCR; TCRdb stores just in-frame clones and leaves some out. For V, J and clone size, that table is used; D and trimming come from the DNA. The data hold 150,000 to 200,000 clones, with about 88% observed a single time. The sample comprised peripheral blood. The TCR comes from a man aged 55-75 years with active or convalescent COVID-19. J is TRBJ1-4 and V is TRBV5-4, with 7 nucleotides matching TRBD1. The DNA for the CDR3 is TGTGCCAGCAGCATCAAGGGGGCGCAGGCTAATGAAAAACTGTTTTTT. It is translated as CASSIKGAQANEKLFF.